What follows describes a single TCR beta chain. The data belong to a study of blood T cell repertoires in COVID-19. Study-level background: PBMCs, B-cell-depleted T cells, or T cells provided the cDNA or gDNA that made up the material.

Clones were sequenced by immunoSEQ multiplex PCR, and TCRdb holds only the in-frame ones, with some missing. The table lists under 200,000 clones, 75% to 95% of them singletons, with roughly 0.56% in the top ten. The length of the CDR3 is 16 residues. J was trimmed by 4 bases and V by 1 base; bases with no gene match: 9. Germline CDR1 and CDR2: GTSNPN and SVGIG (reference sequence). The sequence derives from a man over 45 with acute or convalescent COVID-19. The chain recombines TRBV30 with TRBJ1-5, with TRBD1 identical over 8 bases. The sequenced material came from peripheral blood. CDR3 sequence reads: CAWSAPDRVRNQPQHF. CDR3 nucleotides: TGTGCCTGGAGTGCCCCGGACAGGGTAAGGAATCAGCCCCAGCATTTT.